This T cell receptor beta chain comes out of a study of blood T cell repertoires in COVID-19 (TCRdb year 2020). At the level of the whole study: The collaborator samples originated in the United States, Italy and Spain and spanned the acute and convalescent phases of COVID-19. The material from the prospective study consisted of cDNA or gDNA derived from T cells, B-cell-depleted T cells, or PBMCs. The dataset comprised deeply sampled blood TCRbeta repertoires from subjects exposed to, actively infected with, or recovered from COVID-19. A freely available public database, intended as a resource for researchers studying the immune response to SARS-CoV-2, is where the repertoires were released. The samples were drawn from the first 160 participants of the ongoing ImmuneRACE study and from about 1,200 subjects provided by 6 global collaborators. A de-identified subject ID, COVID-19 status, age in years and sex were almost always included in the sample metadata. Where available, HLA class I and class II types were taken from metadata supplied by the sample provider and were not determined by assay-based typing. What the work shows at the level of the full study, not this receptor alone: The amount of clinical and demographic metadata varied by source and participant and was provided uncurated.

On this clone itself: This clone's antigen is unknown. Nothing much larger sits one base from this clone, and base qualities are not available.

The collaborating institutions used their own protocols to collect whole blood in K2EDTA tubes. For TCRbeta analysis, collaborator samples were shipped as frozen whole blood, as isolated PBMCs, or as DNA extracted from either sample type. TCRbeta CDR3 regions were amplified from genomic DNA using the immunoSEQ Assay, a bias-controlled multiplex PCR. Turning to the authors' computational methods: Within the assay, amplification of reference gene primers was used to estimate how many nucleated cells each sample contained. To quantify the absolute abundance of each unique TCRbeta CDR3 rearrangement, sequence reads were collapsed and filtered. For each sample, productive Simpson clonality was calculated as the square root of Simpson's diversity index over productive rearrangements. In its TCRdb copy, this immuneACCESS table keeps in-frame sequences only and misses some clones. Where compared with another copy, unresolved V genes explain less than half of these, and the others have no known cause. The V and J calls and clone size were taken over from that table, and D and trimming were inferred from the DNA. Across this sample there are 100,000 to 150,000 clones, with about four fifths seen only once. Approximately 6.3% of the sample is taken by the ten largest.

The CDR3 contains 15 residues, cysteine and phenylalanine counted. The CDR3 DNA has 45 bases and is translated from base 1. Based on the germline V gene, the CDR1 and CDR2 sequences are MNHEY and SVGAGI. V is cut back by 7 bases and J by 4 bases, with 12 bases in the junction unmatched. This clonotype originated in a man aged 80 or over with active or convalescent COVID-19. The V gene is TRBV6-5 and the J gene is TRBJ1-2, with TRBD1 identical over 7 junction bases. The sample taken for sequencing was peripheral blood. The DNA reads TGTGCCAGCAAAGCTCAGGGGGACGGTAGCTATGGCTACACCTTC. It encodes CASKAQGDGSYGYTF.